One sample yielded the 12 T cell receptor beta chains listed below, sequenced in a study of blood T cell repertoires in COVID-19. Produced via immunoSEQ multiplex PCR; TCRdb's table is partial and in-frame only. The sample has 150,000 to 200,000 clones; about 85% are singletons. Sequencing was performed on peripheral blood. The receptor source for this set is a woman of 80 years or more with acute or convalescent COVID-19.

The chain links TRBV10-3 to TRBJ2-6; 7 nucleotides line up with TRBD1. Germline V gives CDR1 ENHRY, CDR2 SYGVKD. The CDR3 has 19 amino acids. After removal of 2 bases from V and 0 bases from J, the junction contained 10 bases not matched to a gene. Here the CDR3 reads CAISEVYRGSNSGANVLTF. In DNA form, the CDR3 reads TGTGCCATCAGTGAGGTTTACAGGGGCTCGAACTCTGGGGCCAACGTCCTGACTTTC.

This rearrangement joins TRBV25-1 to TRBJ2-7, with D perhaps TRBD2 (6 bases). The CDR3 runs to 14 residues. Trimming shortened V by 7 bases and J by 2 bases, and 15 bases separated the two germline ends. CDR1 is MGHDK, CDR2 SYGVNS, per germline. The CDR3 reads CASNPGLGAYEQYF. The CDR3 nucleotides are TGTGCCAGCAACCCGGGACTGGGAGCCTACGAGCAGTACTTC.

The chain couples TRBV2 to TRBJ2-5; weak D call: TRBD2 (5 bases). The CDR3 is 11 amino acids. Per the germline V gene, CDR1 is SNHLY and CDR2 is FYNNEI. With 8 bases removed from V and 7 bases from J, the gap between germline ends came to 11 bases. CDR3 in amino acids: CASYLRGTQYF. The CDR3, as DNA: TGTGCCAGCTACCTTCGGGGGACCCAGTACTTC.

V gene TRBV9 combines with J gene TRBJ1-2; D not resolved. Germline V gene sequence: CDR1 SGDLS, CDR2 YYNGEE. V lost 0 bases to trimming and J lost 6 bases, with 18 bases between them. CDR3 length equals 16 residues. This chain's CDR3 is CASSVEATRLAHGYTF. The CDR3, as DNA: TGTGCCAGCAGCGTAGAGGCAACTAGACTGGCACATGGCTACACCTTC.

This chain links TRBV4-3 with TRBJ2-5; D is possibly TRBD1 (6 bases). The CDR3 is 16 amino acids. Trimming stripped 0 bases from V and 7 bases from J, with 18 bases between. Germline V gives CDR1 LGHNA, CDR2 YSLEER. The CDR3 DNA follows: TGCGCCAGCAGCCAAGAAGGGGGAGCTAGCTCCGGGACCCAGTACTTC. This translates into CASSQEGGASSGTQYF.

V and J are TRBV11-2 and TRBJ2-5, with D possibly TRBD2 on 5 matching bases. CDR1 is SGHAT, CDR2 FQNNGV, per germline. V was clipped by 4 bases and J by 2 bases, with 14 bases between them. There are 15 residues in the CDR3. CDR3 coding DNA: TGTGCCAGCAGCTCGCGCGAGGGTCTTCAAGAGACCCAGTACTTC. This codes for CASSSREGLQETQYF.

The chain has TRBV10-3 and TRBJ2-1; 10 nucleotides agree with TRBD2. Germline loops: CDR1 ENHRY, CDR2 SYGVKD. The CDR3 is 15 residues long. V trimming: 3 bases; J trimming: 7 bases; junction bases outside the gene matches: 6. The CDR3 loop is CAISEGLAVENEQFF. The DNA of the CDR3 is TGTGCCATCAGTGAAGGACTAGCGGTAGAGAATGAGCAGTTCTTC.

This clone was recorded only once. V is TRBV9 and J is TRBJ1-2; tentatively, D is TRBD1 (6 bases). Trimming took 4 bases from V and 3 from J, leaving 13 bases between them. The CDR3 contains 14 residues. CDR1 and CDR2 (germline): SGDLS, YYNGEE. The CDR3 loop is CASSRQQGHYGYTF. The CDR3 DNA reads TGTGCCAGCAGCCGCCAACAGGGTCACTATGGCTACACCTTC.

The V gene is TRBV12-1, the J gene TRBJ1-3; the table assigns TRBD1, which was not confirmed against the DNA. TRBV12-1 is classified as a pseudogene. CDR3 length: 19 amino acids. The CDR3 DNA is TGTGCCAGCAGCTTTAGATCAGGGGCCCAACCATTCTCTGGAAACACCATATATTTT. Translated: CASSFRSGAQPFSGNTIYF.

CDR3 nucleotide sequence: TGCAGTGCTGCCCAGGGCTATGGCTACACCTTC. Protein: CSAAQGYGYTF. This chain uses TRBV20-1 with TRBJ1-2, with a tentative D call TRBD1 (5 bases). This CDR3 region has 11 residues. CDR1 and CDR2 (germline): DFQATT, SNEGSKA (reference sequence). V was shortened by 5 bases and J by 4 bases, with 8 bases between the two germline ends.

The chain couples TRBV5-1 to TRBJ2-1, with TRBD2 matching 9 bases. CDR1 is SGHRS and CDR2 is YFSETQ in the germline V gene. The CDR3 is 16 residues long. V lost 0 bases and J lost 7; bases outside the gene matches: 8. As DNA, the CDR3 is TGCGCCAGCAGCTTGGCGCGGGCGGGGGGGAAGAATGAGCAGTTCTTC. Protein sequence: CASSLARAGGKNEQFF.

This clone was counted a single time. This chain joins TRBV27 and TRBJ2-7; 8 bases map to TRBD1. The CDR3 totals 14 residues. With 6 bases clipped from V and 5 bases from J, the junction kept 9 bases outside the gene matches. Germline-derived CDR1 and CDR2 are MNHEY and SMNVEV (reference sequence). CDR3 residues: CASSETGAFDEQYF. The CDR3 DNA is TGTGCCAGCAGCGAGACAGGGGCTTTCGACGAGCAGTACTTC.